This TCR beta chain was captured in a study of cytomegalovirus exposure and HLA in healthy donors. General study results and limits: The study recorded 164 TCR beta chains that were cytomegalovirus-associated.

The germline V and J ends were trimmed by 4 bases and 1 base, with 11 bases remaining between them. Germline V gives CDR1 SNHLY, CDR2 FYNNEI. The length of the CDR3 is 14 residues. A multiplex PCR was run with 60 Vbeta primers and 13 Jbeta primers. Here immunoSEQ multiplex PCR was the method, and the copy in TCRdb shows in-frame clones only, minus some. Seen here are around 100,000 clones, around 64% observed once, and the top ten hold about 2%. With respect to this clone: Its antigen is undetermined.

The gene calls are TRBV2 and TRBJ2-7; perhaps TRBD2 as D (5 bases). What was sequenced was PBMCs. The clonotype was recovered from a woman aged 30 to 39 in good health and CMV-seronegative. CDR3 in amino acids: CASSGIRGSYEQYF. The CDR3 DNA reads as TGTGCCAGCAGTGGGATTCGGGGTTCCTACGAGCAGTACTTC.